The 8 T cell receptor beta chains listed next were all sequenced from one sample in a study of blood T cell repertoires in COVID-19 (TCRdb year 2020). The library was prepared using the immunoSEQ multiplex PCR assay. The table was pulled from immuneACCESS by TCRdb, which kept in-frame rearrangements only. Such tables lose some clones; where checked, under half of the loss comes from unresolved V genes, and the rest has no known cause. This sample comprises 70,000 or so clones, under 95% of them detected only once. Approximately 1.5% of the sample is in the top ten clones. Material: peripheral blood. The receptors come from a man in his forties or fifties with acute or convalescent COVID-19.

The chain recombines TRBV3-1 (or the pseudogene TRBV3-2) with TRBJ2-5; 11 nucleotides align to TRBD2. The germline gives CDR1 LGHDT, CDR2 YNNKEL (reference sequence). The V and J ends lost 0 bases and 4 bases, in that order; junction bases with no gene match: 1. The CDR3 contains 15 residues. The CDR3 DNA reads TGTGCCAGCAGCCAAGATAGCGGGGGGGGAGAGACCCAGTACTTC. Protein: CASSQDSGGGETQYF.

The rearrangement uses TRBV7-6 and TRBJ2-3; TRBD2 matches at 7 bases. CDR1 and CDR2 (germline): SGHVS, FNYEAQ. V lost 2 bases and J lost 3; bases outside the gene matches: 8. The CDR3 has 16 amino acids. The CDR3 nucleotides read TGTGCCAGCAGCTTATTGGCCAGCGGGAAGACAGATACGCAGTATTTT. The encoded protein is CASSLLASGKTDTQYF.

A single count supports this clone. The J gene is TRBJ1-5, the V gene TRBV6-6, with a tentative D call TRBD1 (6 bases). The CDR3 is 13 residues long. Germline loops: CDR1 MNHNY, CDR2 SVGAGI (reference sequence). V lost 7 bases, J lost 3 bases, and 10 bases lay in between. The CDR3 here is CASTRQDNQPQHF. The CDR3 DNA is TGTGCCAGCACCCGACAGGACAATCAGCCCCAGCATTTT.

The genes are TRBV2 and TRBJ2-7; 9 bases are shared with TRBD1. With 4 bases clipped from V and 6 bases from J, the junction kept 7 bases outside the gene matches. The CDR3 spans 14 residues. Germline-derived CDR1 and CDR2 are SNHLY and FYNNEI. CDR3 DNA sequence: TGTGCCAGCAGTGCAGGACAGGGGTATACCGAGCAGTACTTC. As protein: CASSAGQGYTEQYF.

This clone was recorded only once. The chain links TRBV30 to TRBJ2-1, with no clear D. V was cut by 2 bases and J by 6 bases, with 8 bases left in between. CDR3 size: 12 residues. Germline-derived CDR1 and CDR2 are GTSNPN and SVGIG (reference sequence). CDR3 amino acids: CAWSLVSNEQFF. The CDR3 region has the DNA TGTGCCTGGAGTCTCGTATCCAATGAGCAGTTCTTC.

CDR3 DNA: TGTGCCAGCAGCCTTGCGGGAACTTACACCGGGGAGCTGTTTTTT. Translating gives CASSLAGTYTGELFF. The rearrangement uses TRBV3-1 (or the pseudogene TRBV3-2) and TRBJ2-2; D may be TRBD2 (6 bases). This CDR3 spans 15 amino acids. The V gene's germline CDR1 is LGHDT and CDR2 YNNKEL (reference sequence). Trimming stripped 4 bases from V and 3 bases from J, with 12 bases between.

This clone was counted a single time. The chain couples TRBV11-1 to TRBJ2-5, with D unclear. Trimming took 4 bases from V and 2 from J, leaving 2 bases between them. In germline, CDR1 is SGHAT, CDR2 FQDESV (reference sequence). The length of the CDR3 is 11 residues. The CDR3 DNA is TGTGCCAGCAGCTCACAAGAGACCCAGTACTTC. Protein sequence: CASSSQETQYF.

The J gene is TRBJ1-1, the V gene TRBV10-3; 12 nucleotides agree with TRBD1. There are 16 residues in the CDR3. Germline CDR1 reads ENHRY; CDR2 reads SYGVKD. Losses at the gene ends were 4 bases for V and 2 bases for J; bases not matched to a gene: 5. The CDR3 nucleotides read TGTGCCATCAGTGGGGACAGGGGGCGAAGAAACACTGAAGCTTTCTTT. Encoded protein: CAISGDRGRRNTEAFF.